This T cell receptor beta chain was retrieved from a study of blood T cells in healthy people across ages. Study findings and constraints: Versus aged donors, long-lived donors had higher diversity and more naive CD4+ cells.

Combining a sample-barcoded 5' primer with a J-beta primer mix, a second PCR ran for roughly 7 to 12 cycles. A 12-random-nucleotide template-switch adaptor tagged each cDNA molecule. TCRdb called the 5' RACE reads again in MiXCR, with one record for every CDR3 protein. The sample includes about 840,000 distinct CDR3 sequences, almost 30% of them seen just once. Per the germline V gene, CDR1 is MNHEY and CDR2 is SMNVEV (reference sequence). Trimming took 5 bases from V and 2 from J, leaving 13 bases between them. There are 16 residues in the CDR3. Regarding this clonotype: Its antigen is still unknown.

The same data also contributed to another study, on T cells of mothers and their children.

The clonotype was recovered from a woman in her thirties or forties in good health. The specimen sequenced was blood. The chain joins TRBV27 to TRBJ2-6; a possible D gene is TRBD2 (5 bases). The DNA of the CDR3 is TGTGCCAGCAGTGCCGGGATCCAAACTGGGGCCAACGTCCTGACTTTC. This translates into CASSAGIQTGANVLTF.